The TCR beta chain described here comes from a study of tumor and adjacent non-tumor tissue in lung cancer. Study information: Patients were aged about 31 to 85, nine to eleven men and 4 to 6 women, stage I to III.

RNA was extracted from bulk tissue without any cell sorting. More than 3 cm separated this lung sample from the edge of the tumor. TCRbeta libraries were built with three rounds of nested PCR, modified from ARM-PCR. From the multiplex PCR reads, TCRdb called clonotypes with MiXCR, one entry per CDR3 protein. The sample yields 90,000 to 120,000 distinct CDR3 sequences, over 55% seen once. Remarks on this clonotype: This may come from a read error, since a much larger clone is one base off.

The CDR3 is 16 amino acids. V dropped 10 bases and J dropped 2 bases, with 24 bases sitting between them. This TCR was sampled from a man aged 25 to 45 with non-small cell lung cancer. The sequenced material came from distant non-tumor lung tissue. V gene TRBV12-3 or TRBV12-4 combines with J gene TRBJ2-7; perhaps D is TRBD1 or TRBD2 (6 bases each). As DNA, the CDR3 is TGTGCCAACACCAAGGGGGGACAAGGCGGGGCCTACGAGCAGTACTTC. This translates into CANTKGGQGGAYEQYF.